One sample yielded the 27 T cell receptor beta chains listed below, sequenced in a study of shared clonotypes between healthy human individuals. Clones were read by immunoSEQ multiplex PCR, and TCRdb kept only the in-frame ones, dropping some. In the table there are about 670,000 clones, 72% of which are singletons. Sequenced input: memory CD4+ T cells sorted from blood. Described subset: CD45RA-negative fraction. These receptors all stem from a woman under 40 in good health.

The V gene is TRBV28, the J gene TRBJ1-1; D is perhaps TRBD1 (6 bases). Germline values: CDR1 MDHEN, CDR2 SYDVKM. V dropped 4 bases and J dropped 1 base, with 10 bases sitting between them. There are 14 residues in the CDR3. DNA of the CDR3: TGTGCCAGCAGTTCTGGGACAACGAACACTGAAGCTTTCTTT. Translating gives CASSSGTTNTEAFF.

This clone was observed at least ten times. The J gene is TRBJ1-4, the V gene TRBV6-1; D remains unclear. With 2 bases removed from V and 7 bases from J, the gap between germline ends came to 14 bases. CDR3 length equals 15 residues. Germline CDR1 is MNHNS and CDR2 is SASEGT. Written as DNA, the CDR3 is TGTGCCAGCAGTGAACTGGGCGGGGTGGGTGAAAAACTGTTTTTT. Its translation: CASSELGGVGEKLFF.

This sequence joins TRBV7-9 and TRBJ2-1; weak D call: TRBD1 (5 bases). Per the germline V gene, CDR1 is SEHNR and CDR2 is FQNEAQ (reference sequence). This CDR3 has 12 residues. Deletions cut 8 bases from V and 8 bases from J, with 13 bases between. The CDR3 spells CASHEVGHEQFF. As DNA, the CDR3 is TGTGCCAGCCATGAGGTGGGGCATGAGCAGTTCTTC.

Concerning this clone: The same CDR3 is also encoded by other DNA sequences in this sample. The CDR3 bases are TGTGCCAGCTCATCGTACGGGGATGAGCAGTTCTTC. It translates to CASSSYGDEQFF. The chain links TRBV18 to TRBJ2-1; D is possibly TRBD2 (5 bases). Trimming removed 5 bases from V and 8 bases from J, with 10 bases in between. Looked up from germline, CDR1 is KGHSH and CDR2 is LQKENI. This CDR3 has 12 residues.

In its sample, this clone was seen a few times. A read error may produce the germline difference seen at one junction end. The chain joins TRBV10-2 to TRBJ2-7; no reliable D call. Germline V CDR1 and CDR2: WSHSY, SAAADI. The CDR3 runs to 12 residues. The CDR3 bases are TGCGCCAGCAGTGAGTCGGTCCTAGATCCGTCTTGG. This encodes CASSESVLDPSW.

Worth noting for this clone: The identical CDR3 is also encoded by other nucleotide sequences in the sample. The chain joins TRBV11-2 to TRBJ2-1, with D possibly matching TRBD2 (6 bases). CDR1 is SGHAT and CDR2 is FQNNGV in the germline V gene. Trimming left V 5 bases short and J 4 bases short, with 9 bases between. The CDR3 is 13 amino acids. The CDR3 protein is CASSLGTYNEQFF. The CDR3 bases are TGTGCCAGCAGCCTCGGGACTTACAATGAGCAGTTCTTC.

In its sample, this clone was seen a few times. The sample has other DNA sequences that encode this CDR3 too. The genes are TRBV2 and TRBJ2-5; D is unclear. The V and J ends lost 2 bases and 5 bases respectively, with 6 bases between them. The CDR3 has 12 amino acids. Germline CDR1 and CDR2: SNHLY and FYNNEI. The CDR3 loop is CASSERRETQYF. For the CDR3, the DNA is TGTGCCAGCAGTGAAAGGCGTGAGACCCAGTACTTC.

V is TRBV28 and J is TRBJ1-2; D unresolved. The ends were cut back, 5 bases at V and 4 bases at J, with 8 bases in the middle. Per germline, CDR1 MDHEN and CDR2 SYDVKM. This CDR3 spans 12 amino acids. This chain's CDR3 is CASSPHRYGYTF. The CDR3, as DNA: TGTGCCAGCAGTCCACACCGCTATGGCTACACCTTC.

Here the CDR3 DNA reads TGTGCCAGCAGCCCCCGTGGGTCACCCCTCCACTTT. Its translation is CASSPRGSPLHF. The chain links TRBV11-2 to TRBJ1-6, with D unclear. Per germline, CDR1 SGHAT and CDR2 FQNNGV. V was shortened by 5 bases and J by 10 bases, with 9 bases between the two germline ends. This CDR3 is 12 amino acids long. Looking up the rest from reference TRBV11-2 and TRBJ1-6 gives the full variable domain: EAGVAQSPRYKIIEKRQSVAFWCNPISGHATLYWYQQILGQGPKLLIQFQNNGVVDDSQLPKDRFSAERLKGVDSTLKIQPAKLEDSAVYLCASSPRGSPLHFGNGTRLTVT.

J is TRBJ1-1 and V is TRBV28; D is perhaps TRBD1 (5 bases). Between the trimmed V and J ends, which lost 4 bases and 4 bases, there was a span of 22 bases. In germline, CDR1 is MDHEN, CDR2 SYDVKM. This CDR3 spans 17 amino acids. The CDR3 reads CASSSGTTKTRGTEAFF. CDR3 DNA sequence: TGTGCCAGCAGTTCCGGGACGACTAAAACTCGGGGCACTGAAGCTTTCTTT.

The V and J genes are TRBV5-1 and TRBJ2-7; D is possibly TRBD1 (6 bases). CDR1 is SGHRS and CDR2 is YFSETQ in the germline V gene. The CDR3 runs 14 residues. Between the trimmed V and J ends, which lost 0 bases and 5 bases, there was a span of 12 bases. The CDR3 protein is CASSLDRVGDEQYF. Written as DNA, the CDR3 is TGCGCCAGCAGCTTGGACAGGGTCGGCGACGAGCAGTACTTC.

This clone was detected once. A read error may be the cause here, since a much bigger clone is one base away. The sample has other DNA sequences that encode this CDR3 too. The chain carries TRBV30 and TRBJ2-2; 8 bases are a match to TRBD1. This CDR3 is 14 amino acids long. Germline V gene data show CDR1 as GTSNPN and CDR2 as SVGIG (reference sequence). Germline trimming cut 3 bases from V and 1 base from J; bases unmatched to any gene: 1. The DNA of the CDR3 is TGTGCCTGGAGAGGGACAGGGAACACCGGGGAGCTGTTTTTT. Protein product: CAWRGTGNTGELFF.

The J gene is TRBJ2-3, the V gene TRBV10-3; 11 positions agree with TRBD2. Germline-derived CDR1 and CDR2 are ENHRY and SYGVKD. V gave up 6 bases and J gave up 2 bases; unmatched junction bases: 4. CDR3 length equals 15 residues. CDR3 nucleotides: TGTGCCATCAGCCCGGGACTAGCGGCCACAGATACGCAGTATTTT. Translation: CAISPGLAATDTQYF.

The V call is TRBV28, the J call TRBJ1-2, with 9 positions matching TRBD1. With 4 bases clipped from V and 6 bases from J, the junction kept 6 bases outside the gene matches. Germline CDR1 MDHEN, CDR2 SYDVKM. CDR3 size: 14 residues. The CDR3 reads CASSSTGGVDGYTF. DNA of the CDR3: TGTGCCAGCAGTTCGACAGGGGGGGTGGATGGCTACACCTTC.

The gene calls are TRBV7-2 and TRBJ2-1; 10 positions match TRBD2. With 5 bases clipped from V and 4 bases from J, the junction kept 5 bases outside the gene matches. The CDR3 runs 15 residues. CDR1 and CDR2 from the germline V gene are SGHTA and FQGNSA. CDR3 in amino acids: CASSTRLAGYNEQFF. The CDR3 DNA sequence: TGTGCCAGCAGCACCCGACTAGCGGGTTACAATGAGCAGTTCTTC.

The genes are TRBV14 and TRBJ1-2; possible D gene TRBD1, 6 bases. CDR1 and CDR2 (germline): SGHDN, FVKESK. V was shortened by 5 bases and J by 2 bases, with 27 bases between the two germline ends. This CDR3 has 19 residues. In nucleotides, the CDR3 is TGTGCCAGCAGCGAGGCCTTGCCACAGGGAAGGAATCCCAACTATGGCTACACCTTC. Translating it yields CASSEALPQGRNPNYGYTF.

CDR3 DNA: TGTGCCAGCACCGCTAGCGGGAGGTCCCCCGGGGAGCTGTTTTTT. Translating it yields CASTASGRSPGELFF. The J gene is TRBJ2-2, the V gene TRBV27; the match to TRBD2 covers 11 bases. Germline CDR1 MNHEY, CDR2 SMNVEV (reference sequence). V lost 7 bases and J lost 6; bases outside the gene matches: 7. The CDR3 contains 15 residues.

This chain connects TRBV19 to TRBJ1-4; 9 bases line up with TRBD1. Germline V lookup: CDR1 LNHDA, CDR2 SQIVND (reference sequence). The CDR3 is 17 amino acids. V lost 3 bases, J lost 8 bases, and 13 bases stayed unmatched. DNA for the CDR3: TGTGCCAGTAGTATCACGGGGCTAAACAGGGGGCAAGAAAAACTGTTTTTT. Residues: CASSITGLNRGQEKLFF.

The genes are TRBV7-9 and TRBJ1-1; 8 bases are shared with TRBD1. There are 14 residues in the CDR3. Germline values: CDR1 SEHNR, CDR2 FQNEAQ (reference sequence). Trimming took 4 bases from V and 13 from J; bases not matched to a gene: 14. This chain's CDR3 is CASSWGDRRSFGFF. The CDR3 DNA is TGTGCCAGCAGCTGGGGGGACAGGCGCTCCTTCGGTTTCTTT.

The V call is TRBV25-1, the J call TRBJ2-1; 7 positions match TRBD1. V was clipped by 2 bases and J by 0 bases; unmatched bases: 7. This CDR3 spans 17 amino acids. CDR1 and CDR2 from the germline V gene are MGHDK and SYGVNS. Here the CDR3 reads CASSETDRVSSYNEQFF. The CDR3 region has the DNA TGTGCCAGCAGTGAAACCGACAGGGTTAGCTCCTACAATGAGCAGTTCTTC. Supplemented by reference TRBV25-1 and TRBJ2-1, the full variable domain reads EADIYQTPRYLVIGTGKKITLECSQTMGHDKMYWYQQDPGMELHLIHYSYGVNSTEKGDLSSESTVSRIRTEHFPLTLESARPSHTSQYLCASSETDRVSSYNEQFFGPGTRLTVL.

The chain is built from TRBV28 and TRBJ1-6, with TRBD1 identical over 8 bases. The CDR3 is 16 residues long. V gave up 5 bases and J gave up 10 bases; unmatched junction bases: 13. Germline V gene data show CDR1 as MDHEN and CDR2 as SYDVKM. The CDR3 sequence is CASSPPGQGFSSPLHF. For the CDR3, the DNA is TGTGCCAGCAGTCCACCCGGACAGGGTTTTAGCTCACCCCTCCACTTT.

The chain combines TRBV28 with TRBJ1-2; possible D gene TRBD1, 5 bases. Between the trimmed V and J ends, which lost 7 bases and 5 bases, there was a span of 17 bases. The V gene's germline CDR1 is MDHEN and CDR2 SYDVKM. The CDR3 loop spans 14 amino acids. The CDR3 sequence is CASTTTGPPYGYTF. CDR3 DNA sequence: TGTGCCAGCACCACTACAGGTCCCCCTTATGGCTACACCTTC.

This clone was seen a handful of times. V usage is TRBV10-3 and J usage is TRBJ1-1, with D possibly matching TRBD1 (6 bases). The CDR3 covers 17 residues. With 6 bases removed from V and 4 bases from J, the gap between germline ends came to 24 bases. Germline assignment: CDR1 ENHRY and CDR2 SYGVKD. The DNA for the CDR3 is TGTGCCATCAGCACGGGGTGGGACACCGTAGGAAGCACTGAAGCTTTCTTT. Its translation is CAISTGWDTVGSTEAFF.

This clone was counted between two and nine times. The DNA for the CDR3 is TGTGCCAGTAGTATGGGGGAGGGAAAGACCCAGTACTTC. As protein: CASSMGEGKTQYF. This chain connects TRBV19 to TRBJ2-5, with 7 nucleotides matching TRBD2. CDR1 is LNHDA, CDR2 SQIVND, per germline (reference sequence). CDR3 length: 13 residues. Trimming took 3 bases from V and 6 from J; bases not matched to a gene: 4.

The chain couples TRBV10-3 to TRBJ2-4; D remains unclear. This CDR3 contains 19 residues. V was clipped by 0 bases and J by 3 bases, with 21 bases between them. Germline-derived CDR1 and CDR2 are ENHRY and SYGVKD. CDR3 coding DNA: TGTGCCATCAGTGAGTCGATGAACTATGCAATCGTAGGCAAAAACATTCAGTACTTC. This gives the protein CAISESMNYAIVGKNIQYF.

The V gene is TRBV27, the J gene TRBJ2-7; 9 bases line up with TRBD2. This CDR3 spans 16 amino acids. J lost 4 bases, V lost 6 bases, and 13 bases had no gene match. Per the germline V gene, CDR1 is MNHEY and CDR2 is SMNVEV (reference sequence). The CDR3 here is CASRGGAGGLGYEQYF. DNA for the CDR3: TGTGCCAGCAGGGGGGGAGCGGGAGGCCTTGGGTACGAGCAGTACTTC.

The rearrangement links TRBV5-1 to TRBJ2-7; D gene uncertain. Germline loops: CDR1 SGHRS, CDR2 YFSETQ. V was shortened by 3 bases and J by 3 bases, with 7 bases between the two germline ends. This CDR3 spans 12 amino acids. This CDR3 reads CASSSQVYEQYF. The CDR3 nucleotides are TGCGCCAGCAGCTCCCAGGTCTACGAGCAGTACTTC.